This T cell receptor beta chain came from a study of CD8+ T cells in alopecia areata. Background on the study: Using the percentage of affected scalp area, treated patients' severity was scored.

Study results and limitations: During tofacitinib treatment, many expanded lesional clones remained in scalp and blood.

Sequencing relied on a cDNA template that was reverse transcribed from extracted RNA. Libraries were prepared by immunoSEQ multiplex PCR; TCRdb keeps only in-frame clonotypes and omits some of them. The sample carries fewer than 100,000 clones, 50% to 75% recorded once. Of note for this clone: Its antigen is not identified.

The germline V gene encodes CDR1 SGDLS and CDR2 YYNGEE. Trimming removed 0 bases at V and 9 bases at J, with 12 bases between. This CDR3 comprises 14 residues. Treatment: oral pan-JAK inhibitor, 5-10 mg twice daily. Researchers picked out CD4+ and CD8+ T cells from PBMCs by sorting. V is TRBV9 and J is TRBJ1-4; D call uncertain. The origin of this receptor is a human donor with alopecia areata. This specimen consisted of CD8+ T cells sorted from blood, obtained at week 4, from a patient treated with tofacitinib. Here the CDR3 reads CASSVGGSAQKLFF. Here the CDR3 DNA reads TGTGCCAGCAGCGTAGGCGGGTCCGCCCAAAAACTGTTTTTT.